The 32 T cell receptor beta chains below were found in one sample sequenced in a study of immunodeficiency. Sequencing used immunoSEQ multiplex PCR; TCRdb keeps in-frame clones, though not all of them. Of about 3,900 clones in the sample, more than 75% are singletons; the top ten hold 4.3%. The sample consisted of CD4+ T cells from blood. The receptor set was obtained from a human donor in good health.

This chain links TRBV30 with TRBJ2-1, with D possibly being TRBD2 (5 bases). Trimming removed 0 bases at V and 0 bases at J, with 9 bases between. Germline V gene data show CDR1 as GTSNPN and CDR2 as SVGIG (reference sequence). The CDR3 is 15 amino acids. The CDR3 coding sequence is TGTGCCTGGAGTGTACCTCGGGGCTCCTACAATGAGCAGTTCTTC. Residues: CAWSVPRGSYNEQFF.

The V call is TRBV9, the J call TRBJ1-1; D perhaps matches TRBD1 (6 bases). Trimming pared 0 bases from V and 4 bases from J, leaving 13 bases between. The germline gives CDR1 SGDLS, CDR2 YYNGEE. The CDR3 length is 15 residues. The CDR3 region is CASSVEGVGSTEAFF. The DNA for the CDR3 is TGTGCCAGCAGCGTAGAGGGGGTGGGGAGCACTGAAGCTTTCTTT.

This clone was seen a single time. The chain combines TRBV19 with TRBJ2-6; D is perhaps TRBD2 (6 bases). CDR3 length equals 19 residues. V lost 2 bases to trimming and J lost 0 bases, with 17 bases between them. Germline loops: CDR1 LNHDA, CDR2 SQIVND (reference sequence). The CDR3 nucleotides read TGTGCCAGTAGTATAAGAGGAGCGGGCCAGAGCTCTGGGGCCAACGTCCTGACTTTC. Its protein product is CASSIRGAGQSSGANVLTF.

The genes are TRBV12-5 and TRBJ1-4; 9 bases fit TRBD1. The V gene's germline CDR1 is LGHNT and CDR2 FRNRAP. The V gene end was trimmed by 5 bases and the J gene end by 7 bases; junction bases not matched to a gene: 14. The CDR3 consists of 17 residues. The CDR3 reads CASGPEGQGGGSEKLFF. In nucleotides, the CDR3 is TGTGCTAGTGGTCCAGAGGGACAGGGCGGAGGAAGTGAAAAACTGTTTTTT.

The chain uses TRBV28 and TRBJ2-2; 11 bases agree with TRBD2. CDR1 is MDHEN and CDR2 is SYDVKM in the germline V gene. This CDR3 has 15 residues. With 6 bases clipped from V and 4 bases from J, the junction kept 4 bases outside the gene matches. The CDR3 DNA sequence: TGTGCCAGCAGGTCGGGACTAGCGGCCACCGGGGAGCTGTTTTTT. Its protein is CASRSGLAATGELFF.

The chain combines TRBV2 with TRBJ1-2; possibly TRBD1 for D (6 bases). Trimming pared 3 bases from V and 7 bases from J, leaving 15 bases between. The germline V gene has CDR1 SNHLY and CDR2 FYNNEI. The CDR3 is 14 residues long. CDR3 DNA sequence: TGTGCCAGCAGTGATTGGCAGGGGCTCACTGGCTACACCTTC. Residues: CASSDWQGLTGYTF. Combining the CDR3 with reference TRBV2 and TRBJ1-2 gives the whole variable domain EPEVTQTPSHQVTQMGQEVILRCVPISNHLYFYWYRQILGQKVEFLVSFYNNEISEKSEIFDDQFSVERPDGSNFTLKIRSTKLEDSAMYFCASSDWQGLTGYTFGSGTRLTVV.

The chain recombines TRBV7-8 with TRBJ1-5; 7 bases align to TRBD1. Germline V gene data show CDR1 as SGHVS and CDR2 as FQNEAQ. Germline trimming cut 4 bases from V and 1 base from J; bases unmatched to any gene: 7. The CDR3 is 16 amino acids. The CDR3 sequence: CASSSSTGISNQPQHF. CDR3 nucleotides: TGTGCCAGCAGCTCGTCGACAGGGATCAGCAATCAGCCCCAGCATTTT. The whole variable domain, filled in from reference TRBV7-8 and TRBJ1-5, reads GAGVSQSPRYKVAKRGQDVALRCDPISGHVSLFWYQQALGQGPEFLTYFQNEAQLDKSGLPSDRFFAERPEGSVSTLKIQRTQQEDSAVYLCASSSSTGISNQPQHFGDGTRLSIL.

This chain joins TRBV4-1 and TRBJ2-1, with D perhaps TRBD2 (7 bases). The CDR3 loop spans 18 amino acids. V gave up 1 base and J gave up 4 bases, with 20 bases separating them. The V gene's germline CDR1 is MGHRA and CDR2 YSYEKL. CDR3 amino acids: CASSQGRIGGGPYNEQFF. Written as DNA, the CDR3 is TGCGCCAGCAGCCAAGGGCGTATAGGCGGGGGCCCTTACAATGAGCAGTTCTTC.

Written as DNA, the CDR3 is TGTGCCAGCAGTTTGAGTCGCATTTTAAATCAGCCCCAGCATTTT. Translated, it gives CASSLSRILNQPQHF. The chain employs TRBV28 and TRBJ1-5; no definite D call. Per germline, CDR1 MDHEN and CDR2 SYDVKM. Trimming took off 3 bases at V and 4 bases at J, with 13 bases between the two ends. The CDR3 sequence is 15 residues long. Supplemented by reference TRBV28 and TRBJ1-5, the full variable domain reads DVKVTQSSRYLVKRTGEKVFLECVQDMDHENMFWYRQDPGLGLRLIYFSYDVKMKEKGDIPEGYSVSREKKERFSLILESASTNQTSMYLCASSLSRILNQPQHFGDGTRLSIL.

This chain joins TRBV18 and TRBJ1-2, with 7 bases identical to TRBD1. Germline V gene data show CDR1 as KGHSH and CDR2 as LQKENI. The V gene end was trimmed by 3 bases and the J gene end by 0 bases; junction bases not matched to a gene: 4. CDR3 size: 15 residues. CDR3 amino acids: CASSPGQHPNYGYTF. The DNA of the CDR3 is TGTGCCAGCTCACCGGGACAGCACCCTAACTATGGCTACACCTTC.

The chain joins TRBV27 to TRBJ1-1, with D possibly matching TRBD1 (5 bases). Germline CDR1 reads MNHEY; CDR2 reads SMNVEV (reference sequence). CDR3 length equals 14 residues. Trimming pared 2 bases from V and 1 base from J, leaving 8 bases between. The CDR3 DNA reads as TGTGCCAGCAGTTTACAGGGCCGGAACACTGAAGCTTTCTTT. Its translation: CASSLQGRNTEAFF.

The genes are TRBV7-3 and TRBJ2-6, with 10 bases aligning to TRBD2. Germline-derived CDR1 and CDR2 are SGHTA and FQGTGA. This CDR3 spans 17 amino acids. V dropped 2 bases and J dropped 2; count of bases not matched to a gene: 3. The CDR3 loop reads CASSLLAGVPGANVLTF. The CDR3 DNA reads TGTGCCAGCAGCTTACTAGCGGGAGTCCCTGGGGCCAACGTCCTGACTTTC.

The rearrangement joins TRBV7-9 to TRBJ1-2; D remains ambiguous. Trimming left V 2 bases short and J 8 bases short, with 15 bases between. There are 14 residues in the CDR3. CDR1 and CDR2 (germline): SEHNR, FQNEAQ (reference sequence). The CDR3 coding sequence is TGTGCCAGCAGCTTAACGTCCGAGTCGGGAGGCTACACCTTC. This gives the protein CASSLTSESGGYTF. The full variable domain, completed using reference TRBV7-9 and TRBJ1-2, is DTGVSQNPRHKITKRGQNVTFRCDPISEHNRLYWYRQTLGQGPEFLTYFQNEAQLEKSRLLSDRFSAERPKGSFSTLEIQRTEQGDSAMYLCASSLTSESGGYTFGSGTRLTVV.

The V gene is TRBV3-1 (or the pseudogene TRBV3-2), the J gene TRBJ2-2, with a weak D call TRBD2 (6 bases). V lost 6 bases and J 1 base, leaving 9 bases between the germline ends. Germline V gives CDR1 LGHDT, CDR2 YNNKEL (reference sequence). The CDR3 is made up of 14 amino acids. This CDR3 reads CASRRRGNTGELFF. The DNA for the CDR3 is TGTGCCAGCAGACGGAGGGGGAACACCGGGGAGCTGTTTTTT.

The J gene is TRBJ2-3, the V gene TRBV10-1, with D maybe TRBD1 (6 bases). Germline V gene sequence: CDR1 WNHNN, CDR2 SYGVQD (reference sequence). The length of the CDR3 is 15 residues. V was clipped by 3 bases and J by 4 bases, with 14 bases between them. The CDR3 region is CASSDTGLRPDTQYF. Here the CDR3 DNA reads TGCGCCAGCAGTGACACAGGGTTGAGGCCAGATACGCAGTATTTT.

The J gene is TRBJ1-2, the V gene TRBV14, with D uncertain. CDR1 and CDR2 from the germline V gene are SGHDN and FVKESK. The CDR3 has 15 amino acids. The ends were cut back, 1 base at V and 5 bases at J, with 14 bases in the middle. This CDR3 is CASSQVEGFRYGYTF. CDR3 DNA: TGTGCCAGCAGCCAAGTAGAGGGATTTAGGTATGGCTACACCTTC.

This chain joins TRBV7-8 and TRBJ2-7, with D possibly being TRBD2 (6 bases). The ends were cut back, 5 bases at V and 4 bases at J, with 12 bases in the middle. From germline, CDR1 is SGHVS and CDR2 FQNEAQ. This CDR3 has 13 amino acids. The CDR3 coding sequence is TGTGCCAGCAGCAACGCCGGGGGATACGAGCAGTACTTC. Amino acid sequence: CASSNAGGYEQYF.

Here the CDR3 reads CASRRDRGNEQFF. In DNA form, the CDR3 reads TGTGCCAGCAGGAGAGACAGGGGCAATGAGCAGTTCTTC. This chain connects TRBV6-5 to TRBJ2-1; 8 bases match TRBD1. Germline V lookup: CDR1 MNHEY, CDR2 SVGAGI. V trimming: 6 bases; J trimming: 6 bases; junction bases outside the gene matches: 4. The CDR3 has 13 residues.

V is TRBV6-6 and J is TRBJ2-7; D gene ambiguous. Trimming pared 5 bases from V and 0 bases from J, leaving 8 bases between. From germline, CDR1 is MNHNY and CDR2 SVGAGI (reference sequence). The CDR3 consists of 13 residues. The CDR3 sequence is CASSIQYSYEQYF. The CDR3 nucleotides read TGTGCCAGCAGTATACAGTACTCCTACGAGCAGTACTTC.

The V gene is TRBV5-4, the J gene TRBJ1-1; tentative D call: TRBD1 (6 bases). Trimming took off 4 bases at V and 4 bases at J, with 17 bases between the two ends. There are 15 residues in the CDR3. The germline V gene encodes CDR1 SGHNT and CDR2 YYREEE (reference sequence). In nucleotides, the CDR3 is TGTGCCAGCAGCCCATTACAGGGTTCGGGCACTGAAGCTTTCTTT. It yields the protein CASSPLQGSGTEAFF.

This chain joins TRBV5-1 and TRBJ2-2; no reliable D call. The length of the CDR3 is 16 residues. Trimming took 0 bases from V and 0 from J, leaving 9 bases between them. Germline V gives CDR1 SGHRS, CDR2 YFSETQ. CDR3 bases: TGCGCCAGCAGCTTGGTTTTGGGTGCGAACACCGGGGAGCTGTTTTTT. As protein: CASSLVLGANTGELFF. The complete variable domain, with remaining parts taken from reference TRBV5-1 and TRBJ2-2, reads KAGVTQTPRYLIKTRGQQVTLSCSPISGHRSVSWYQQTPGQGLQFLFEYFSETQRNKGNFPGRFSGRQFSNSRSEMNVSTLELGDSALYLCASSLVLGANTGELFFGEGSRLTVL.

The chain employs TRBV19 and TRBJ1-1; unclear D gene. The CDR3 totals 15 residues. The V end was cut by 1 base, the J end by 5 bases, with 14 bases between. Germline CDR1 reads LNHDA; CDR2 reads SQIVND (reference sequence). In DNA form, the CDR3 reads TGTGCCAGTAGTATAGGGCGGCAGGTGGGAACTGAAGCTTTCTTT. It codes for CASSIGRQVGTEAFF.

A single count supports this clone. The rearrangement uses TRBV12-3 or TRBV12-4 and TRBJ1-1; no clear D gene. The CDR3 loop spans 12 amino acids. V dropped 4 bases and J dropped 5 bases, with 8 bases sitting between them. The CDR3 here is CASSYYNTEAFF. The CDR3 nucleotides read TGTGCCAGCAGTTATTATAATACTGAAGCTTTCTTT.

This chain links TRBV28 with TRBJ1-1; D is perhaps TRBD1 (5 bases). Germline loops: CDR1 MDHEN, CDR2 SYDVKM. The CDR3 is 11 residues long. Trimming stripped 5 bases from V and 10 bases from J, with 11 bases between. CDR3 sequence reads: CASSPVGPAFF. The CDR3 DNA reads as TGTGCCAGCAGTCCGGTGGGGCCAGCTTTCTTT.

This chain connects TRBV5-1 to TRBJ2-7; D not certain. Trimming took 0 bases from V and 6 from J, leaving 13 bases between them. CDR3 length: 14 residues. Germline CDR1 and CDR2: SGHRS and YFSETQ. DNA of the CDR3: TGCGCCAGCAGCTTGGCGGGCCGGCTCTCCGAGCAGTACTTC. This translates into CASSLAGRLSEQYF.

V gene TRBV6-2 or TRBV6-3 combines with J gene TRBJ2-5; D not certain. Germline V gene data show CDR1 as MNHEY and CDR2 as SVGEGT. The CDR3 runs to 13 residues. V was shortened by 1 base and J by 1 base, with 4 bases between the two germline ends. CDR3: CASSYLVQETQYF. In DNA form, the CDR3 reads TGTGCCAGCAGTTACTTGGTCCAAGAGACCCAGTACTTC.

This clone appeared once. This chain links TRBV6-2 or TRBV6-3 with TRBJ2-1; the match to TRBD2 covers 10 bases. There are 17 residues in the CDR3. V was pared by 0 bases and J by 3 bases, with 5 bases of the junction left unmatched. The germline V gene has CDR1 MNHEY and CDR2 SVGEGT. The CDR3 region is CASSYSPSGGLYNEQFF. Here the CDR3 DNA reads TGTGCCAGCAGTTACTCTCCTAGCGGGGGCCTCTACAATGAGCAGTTCTTC.

In nucleotides, the CDR3 is TGTGCCAGCTCCCTCCGGGAAGCGGGGGCCGGGGATGAGCAGTTCTTC. Translation: CASSLREAGAGDEQFF. The V and J genes are TRBV18 and TRBJ2-1; 8 bases are a match to TRBD2. The CDR3 runs 16 residues. Germline assignment: CDR1 KGHSH and CDR2 LQKENI. The junction had 15 bases not matched to a gene; V was cut back by 6 bases and J by 8 bases.

The V and J genes are TRBV6-5 and TRBJ1-5; D remains unclear. Germline CDR1 and CDR2: MNHEY and SVGAGI. The CDR3 extends over 14 amino acids. The ends were cut back, 6 bases at V and 0 bases at J, with 9 bases in the middle. CDR3 amino acids: CASRSTVSNQPQHF. The CDR3 DNA follows: TGTGCCAGCAGGAGCACAGTTAGCAATCAGCCCCAGCATTTT.

This clone was seen only once. The chain uses TRBV20-1 and TRBJ2-7; no clear D gene. The ends were cut back, 3 bases at V and 0 bases at J, with 3 bases in the middle. This CDR3 is 11 amino acids long. Per germline, CDR1 DFQATT and CDR2 SNEGSKA (reference sequence). The DNA for the CDR3 is TGCAGTGCTAGTCCCTCCTACGAGCAGTACTTC. It specifies CSASPSYEQYF.

This chain links TRBV10-3 with TRBJ2-1, with a possible D match to TRBD2 (6 bases). V lost 6 bases to trimming and J lost 5 bases, with 11 bases between them. The CDR3 loop spans 13 amino acids. The germline CDR1 and CDR2 sequences are ENHRY and SYGVKD. This CDR3 reads CAISGTGDNEQFF. In DNA, the CDR3 is TGTGCCATCAGCGGCACGGGGGACAATGAGCAGTTCTTC.

This clone came up once. This rearrangement joins TRBV5-1 to TRBJ1-5; weak D call: TRBD1 (5 bases). V was trimmed by 5 bases and J by 4 bases, leaving 13 bases between them. This CDR3 region has 14 residues. The germline V gene has CDR1 SGHRS and CDR2 YFSETQ. This chain's CDR3 is CASSPGTLNQPQHF. CDR3 coding DNA: TGCGCCAGCAGTCCCGGGACCTTAAATCAGCCCCAGCATTTT.